A single T cell receptor (beta chain) is shown here with its context. From its re-call of the 5' RACE reads, TCRdb lists each CDR3 protein once, without DNA. The sample data list 300,000 to 450,000 distinct CDR3 sequences. The CDR3 loop spans 22 amino acids. The sample belongs to a study of T cells expressing NK-cell markers. Sample: blood T cells: a sorted CD56 or NKG2C T cell subset, CD4+ or CD8+ T cells, or bulk PBMC T cells (not recorded which). The chain combines TRBV21-1 with TRBJ2-6; TCRdb's D call of TRBD1 is untestable without DNA. TRBV21-1 represents a pseudogene. The receptor comes from a man between 18 and 69 years old in good health. CDR3 amino acids: CASSTYPILPGRGTLGANVLTF.